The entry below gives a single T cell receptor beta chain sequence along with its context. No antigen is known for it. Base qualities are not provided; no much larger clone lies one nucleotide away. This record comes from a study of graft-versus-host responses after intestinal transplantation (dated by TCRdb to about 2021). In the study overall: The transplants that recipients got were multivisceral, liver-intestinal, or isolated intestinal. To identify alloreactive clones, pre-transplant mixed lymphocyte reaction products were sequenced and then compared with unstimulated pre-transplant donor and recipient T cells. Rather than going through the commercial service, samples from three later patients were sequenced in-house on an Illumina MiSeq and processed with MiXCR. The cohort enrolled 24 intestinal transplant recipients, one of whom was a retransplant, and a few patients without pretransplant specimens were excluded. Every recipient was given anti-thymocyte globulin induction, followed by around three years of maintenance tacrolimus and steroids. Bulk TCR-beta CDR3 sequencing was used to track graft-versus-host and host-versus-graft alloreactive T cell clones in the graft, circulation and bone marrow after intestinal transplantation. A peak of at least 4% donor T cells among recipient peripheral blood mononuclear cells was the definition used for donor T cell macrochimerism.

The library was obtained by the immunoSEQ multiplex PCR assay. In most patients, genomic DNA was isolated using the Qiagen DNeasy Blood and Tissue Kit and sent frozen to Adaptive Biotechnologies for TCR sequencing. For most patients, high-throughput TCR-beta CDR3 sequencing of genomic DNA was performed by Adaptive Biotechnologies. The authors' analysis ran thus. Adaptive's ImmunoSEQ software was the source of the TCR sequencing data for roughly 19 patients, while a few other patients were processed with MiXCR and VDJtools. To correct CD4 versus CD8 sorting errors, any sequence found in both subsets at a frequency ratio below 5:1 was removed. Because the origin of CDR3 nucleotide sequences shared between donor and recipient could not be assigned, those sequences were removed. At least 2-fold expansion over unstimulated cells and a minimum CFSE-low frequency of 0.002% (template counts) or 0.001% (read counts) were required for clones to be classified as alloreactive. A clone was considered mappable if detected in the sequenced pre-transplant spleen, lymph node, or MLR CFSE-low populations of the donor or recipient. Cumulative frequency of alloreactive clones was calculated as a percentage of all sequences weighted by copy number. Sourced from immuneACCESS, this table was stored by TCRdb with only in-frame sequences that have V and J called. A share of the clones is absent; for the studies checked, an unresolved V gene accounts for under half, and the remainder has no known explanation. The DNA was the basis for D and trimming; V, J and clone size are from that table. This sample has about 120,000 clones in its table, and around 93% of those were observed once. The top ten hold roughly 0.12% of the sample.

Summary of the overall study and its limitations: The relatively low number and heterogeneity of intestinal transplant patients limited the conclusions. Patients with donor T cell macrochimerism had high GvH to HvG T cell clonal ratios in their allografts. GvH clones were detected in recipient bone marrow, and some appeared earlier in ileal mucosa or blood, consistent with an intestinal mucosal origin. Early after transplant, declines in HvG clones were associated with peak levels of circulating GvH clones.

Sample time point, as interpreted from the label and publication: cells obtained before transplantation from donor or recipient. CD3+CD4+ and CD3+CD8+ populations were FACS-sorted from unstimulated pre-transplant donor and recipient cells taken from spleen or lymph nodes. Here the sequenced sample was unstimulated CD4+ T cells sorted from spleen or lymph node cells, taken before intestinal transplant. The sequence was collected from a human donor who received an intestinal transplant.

The CDR3 protein is CASSYKPRGYGYTF. The nucleotide sequence is TGTGCCAGCAGCTACAAACCGAGAGGCTATGGCTACACCTTC. The rearranged segments are TRBV6-1 and TRBJ1-2; the D gene remains uncertain. CDR1 and CDR2, looked up from the germline V gene, are MNHNS and SASEGT. From its cysteine to its phenylalanine, the CDR3 spans 14 amino acids. The kept DNA is CDR3 alone, 42 bases in frame from the first base. V is shortened by 6 bases, J by 4 bases, and the region joining them spans 15 bases.